A selection of T cell receptor beta chains follows, all from one sample in a study of blood T cells in healthy people across ages. One entry per CDR3 protein, called by TCRdb with MiXCR from the 5' RACE reads. The top ten hold 9.5% to 13% of the sample, which has some 890,000 distinct CDR3 sequences, almost 30% seen once. The same specimen was also included in a second study, on T cells of mothers and their children.

Material: blood. These receptors were collected from a woman in her 40s in good health. Each CDR3 is given with its conserved first and last residue.

V: TRBV13
CDR3: CASSLEDRAYEQYF

V: TRBV9
CDR3: CASTYEGTDTQYF

V: TRBV19
CDR3: CASSRTSGGALKVYEQFF

V: TRBV18
CDR3: CASSPKQGAGNEQYF

V: TRBV2
CDR3: CASSEPRQAGNYGYTF

V: TRBV7-2
CDR3: CASSLGWGSGNINEQFF

V: TRBV20-1
CDR3: CSAKEGQYGYTF

V: TRBV9
CDR3: CASSPRTGDSSYNEQFF

V: TRBV5-1
CDR3: CASSPDGNYEQYF

V: TRBV20-1
CDR3: CSASMGQGIHEQFF

V: TRBV7-2
CDR3: CASSLRVAGLTDTQYF

V: TRBV18
CDR3: CASSLRTAYYNEQFF

V: TRBV4-1
CDR3: CASSQATQKGYGYTF

V: TRBV6-4
CDR3: CASSDGVTEAFF

V: TRBV28
CDR3: CASASGQAPRGEQFF

V: TRBV12-3/TRBV12-4
CDR3: CASSFPLAVQYF

V: TRBV20-1
CDR3: CSATGGVYEQYF

V: TRBV28
CDR3: CASSLRQGANEQYF

V: TRBV15
CDR3: CATSGRDGRGQETQYF

V: TRBV7-7
CDR3: CASSLDSSGGQNEQFF

V: TRBV4-1
CDR3: CASSQVQGANSPLHF

V: TRBV28
CDR3: CASSLGGSGGKTQYF

V: TRBV2
CDR3: CASSEKGTGAIEQYF

V: TRBV9
CDR3: CASSGGQGSTYGYTF

V: TRBV15
CDR3: CATSKNQGNHGYTF

V: TRBV7-2
CDR3: CASSLEGGASNEQFF

V: TRBV7-8
CDR3: CASSFHGDSYEQYF